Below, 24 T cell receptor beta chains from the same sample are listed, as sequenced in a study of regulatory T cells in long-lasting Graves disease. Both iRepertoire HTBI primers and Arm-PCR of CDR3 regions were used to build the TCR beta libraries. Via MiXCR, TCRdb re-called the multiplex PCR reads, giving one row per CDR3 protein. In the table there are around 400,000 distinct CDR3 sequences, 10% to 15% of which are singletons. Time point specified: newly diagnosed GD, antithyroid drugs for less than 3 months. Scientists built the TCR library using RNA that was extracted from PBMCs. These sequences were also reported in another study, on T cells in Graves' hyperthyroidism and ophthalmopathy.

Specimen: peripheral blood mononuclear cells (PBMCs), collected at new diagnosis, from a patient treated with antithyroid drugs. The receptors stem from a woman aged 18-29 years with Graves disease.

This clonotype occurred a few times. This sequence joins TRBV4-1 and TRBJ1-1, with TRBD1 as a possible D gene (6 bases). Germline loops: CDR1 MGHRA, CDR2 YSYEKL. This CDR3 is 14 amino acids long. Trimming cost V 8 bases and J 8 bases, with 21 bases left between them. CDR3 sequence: CASRTLGGRMEAFF. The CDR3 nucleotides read TGCGCCAGCCGGACCCTCGGGGGGCGAATGGAAGCTTTCTTT.

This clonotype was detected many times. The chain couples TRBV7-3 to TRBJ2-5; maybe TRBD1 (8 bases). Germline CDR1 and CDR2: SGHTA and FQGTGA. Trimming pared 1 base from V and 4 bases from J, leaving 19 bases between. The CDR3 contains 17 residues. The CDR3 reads CASSLKGGQGAGETQYF. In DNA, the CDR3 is TGTGCCAGCAGCTTAAAGGGGGGGCAGGGGGCAGGAGAGACCCAGTACTTC. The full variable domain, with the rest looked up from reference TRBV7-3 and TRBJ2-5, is GAGVSQTPSNKVTEKGKYVELRCDPISGHTALYWYRQSLGQGPEFLIYFQGTGAADDSGLPNDRFFAVRPEGSVSTLKIQRTERGDSAVYLCASSLKGGQGAGETQYFGPGTRLLVL.

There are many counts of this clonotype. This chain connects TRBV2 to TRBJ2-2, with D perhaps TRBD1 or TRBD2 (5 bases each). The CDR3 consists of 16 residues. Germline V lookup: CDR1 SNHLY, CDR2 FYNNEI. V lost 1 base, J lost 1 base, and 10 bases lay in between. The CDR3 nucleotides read TGTGCCAGCAGTGAAGACGGGGCCCTGAACACCGGGGAGCTGTTTTTT. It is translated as CASSEDGALNTGELFF.

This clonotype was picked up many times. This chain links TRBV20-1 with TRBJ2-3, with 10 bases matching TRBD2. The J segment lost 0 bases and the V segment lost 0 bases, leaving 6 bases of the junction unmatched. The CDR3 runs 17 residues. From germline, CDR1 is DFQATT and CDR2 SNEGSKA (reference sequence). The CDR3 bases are TGCAGTGCTAGAGATATACTAGCGGGGTATAGCACAGATACGCAGTATTTT. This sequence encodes CSARDILAGYSTDTQYF.

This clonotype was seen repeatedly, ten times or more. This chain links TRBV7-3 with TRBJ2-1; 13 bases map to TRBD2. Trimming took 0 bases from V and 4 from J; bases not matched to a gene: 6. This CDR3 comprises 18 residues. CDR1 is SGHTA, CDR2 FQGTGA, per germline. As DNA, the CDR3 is TGTGCCAGCAGCTTAACCGGACTAGCGGGGGCGGGGTACAATGAGCAGTTCTTC. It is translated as CASSLTGLAGAGYNEQFF.

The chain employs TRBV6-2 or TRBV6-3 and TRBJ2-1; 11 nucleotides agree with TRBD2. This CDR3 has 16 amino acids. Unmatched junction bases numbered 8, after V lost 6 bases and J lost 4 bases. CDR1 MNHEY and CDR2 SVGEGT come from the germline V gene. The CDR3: CASSSSGGNTYNEQFF. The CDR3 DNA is TGTGCCAGCAGCTCTAGCGGGGGGAATACTTACAATGAGCAGTTCTTC.

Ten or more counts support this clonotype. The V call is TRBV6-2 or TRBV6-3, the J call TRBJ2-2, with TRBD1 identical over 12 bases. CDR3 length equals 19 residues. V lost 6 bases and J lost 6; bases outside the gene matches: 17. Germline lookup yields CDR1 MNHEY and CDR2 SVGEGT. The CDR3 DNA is TGTGCCAGCAGGGACCGGGACAGGGGGCGAATCTTTTATTCCGGGGAGCTGTTTTTT. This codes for CASRDRDRGRIFYSGELFF.

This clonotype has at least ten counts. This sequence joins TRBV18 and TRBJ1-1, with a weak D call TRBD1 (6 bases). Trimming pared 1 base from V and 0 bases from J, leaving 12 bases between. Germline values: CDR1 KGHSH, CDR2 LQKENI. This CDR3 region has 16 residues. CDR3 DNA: TGTGCCAGCTCACCACGGACAGCCGACCTGAACACTGAAGCTTTCTTT. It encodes CASSPRTADLNTEAFF. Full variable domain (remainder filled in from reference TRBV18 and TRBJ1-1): NAGVMQNPRHLVRRRGQEARLRCSPMKGHSHVYWYRQLPEEGLKFMVYLQKENIIDESGMPKERFSAEFPKEGPSILRIQQVVRGDSAAYFCASSPRTADLNTEAFFGQGTRLTVV.

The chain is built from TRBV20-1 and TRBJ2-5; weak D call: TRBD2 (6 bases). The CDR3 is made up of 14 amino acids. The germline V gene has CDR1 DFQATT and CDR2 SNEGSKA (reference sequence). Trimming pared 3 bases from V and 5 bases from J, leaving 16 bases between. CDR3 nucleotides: TGCAGTGCTAGGGAAGGAGGAGGGCAGGAGACCCAGTACTTC. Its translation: CSAREGGGQETQYF.

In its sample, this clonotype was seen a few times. The DNA of the CDR3 is TGTGCCTGGAGTGTACTCATTCTGGGGGAGCTGTTTTTT. Translated, it gives CAWSVLILGELFF. V usage is TRBV30 and J usage is TRBJ2-2, with unresolved D. This CDR3 comprises 13 residues. Trimming took off 0 bases at V and 8 bases at J, with 10 bases between the two ends. CDR1 and CDR2 (germline): GTSNPN, SVGIG (reference sequence).

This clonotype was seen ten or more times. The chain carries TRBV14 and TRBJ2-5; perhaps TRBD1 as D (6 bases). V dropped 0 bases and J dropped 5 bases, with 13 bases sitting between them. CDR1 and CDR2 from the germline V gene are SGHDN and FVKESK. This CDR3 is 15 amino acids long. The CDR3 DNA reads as TGTGCCAGCAGCCAAGACGGTGGGGGCCGGGAGACCCAGTACTTC. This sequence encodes CASSQDGGGRETQYF.

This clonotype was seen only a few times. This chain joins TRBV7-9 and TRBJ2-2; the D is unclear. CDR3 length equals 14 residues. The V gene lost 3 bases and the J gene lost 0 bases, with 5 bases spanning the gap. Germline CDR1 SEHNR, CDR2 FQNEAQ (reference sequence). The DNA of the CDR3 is TGTGCCAGCAGCTTCCCGGCGAACACCGGGGAGCTGTTTTTT. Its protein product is CASSFPANTGELFF.

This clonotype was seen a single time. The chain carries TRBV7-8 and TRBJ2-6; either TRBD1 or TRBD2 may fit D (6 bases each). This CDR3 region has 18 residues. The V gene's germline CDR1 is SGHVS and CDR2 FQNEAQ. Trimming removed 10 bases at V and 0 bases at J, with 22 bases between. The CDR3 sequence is CAIYEVTSGASGANVLTF. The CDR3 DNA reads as TGTGCCATCTACGAGGTCACTTCGGGGGCCTCTGGGGCCAACGTCCTGACTTTC.

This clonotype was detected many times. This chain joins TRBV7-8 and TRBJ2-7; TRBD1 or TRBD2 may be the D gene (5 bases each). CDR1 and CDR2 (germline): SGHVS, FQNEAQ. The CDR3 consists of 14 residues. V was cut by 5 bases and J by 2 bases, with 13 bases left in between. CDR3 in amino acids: CASSLQVGAYEQYF. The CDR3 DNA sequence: TGTGCCAGCAGCCTACAGGTGGGGGCCTACGAGCAGTACTTC. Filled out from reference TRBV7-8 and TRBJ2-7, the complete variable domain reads GAGVSQSPRYKVAKRGQDVALRCDPISGHVSLFWYQQALGQGPEFLTYFQNEAQLDKSGLPSDRFFAERPEGSVSTLKIQRTQQEDSAVYLCASSLQVGAYEQYFGPGTRLTVT.

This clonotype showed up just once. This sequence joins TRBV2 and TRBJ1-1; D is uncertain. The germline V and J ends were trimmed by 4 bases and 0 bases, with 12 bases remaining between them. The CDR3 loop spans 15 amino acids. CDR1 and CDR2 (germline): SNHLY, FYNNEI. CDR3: CASSARGRVNTEAFF. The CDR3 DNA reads TGTGCCAGCAGTGCTAGAGGACGGGTGAACACTGAAGCTTTCTTT.

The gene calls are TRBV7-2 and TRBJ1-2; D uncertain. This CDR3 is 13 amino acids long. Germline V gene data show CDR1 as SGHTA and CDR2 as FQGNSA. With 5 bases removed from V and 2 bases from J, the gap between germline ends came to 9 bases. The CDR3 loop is CASSHGENYGYTF. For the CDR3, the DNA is TGTGCCAGCAGCCATGGAGAGAACTATGGCTACACCTTC.

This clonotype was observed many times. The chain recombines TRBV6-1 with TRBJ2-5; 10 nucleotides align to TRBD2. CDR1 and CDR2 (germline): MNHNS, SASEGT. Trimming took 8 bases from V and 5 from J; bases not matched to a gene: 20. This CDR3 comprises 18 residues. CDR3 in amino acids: CASSPLKGLAGDFETQYF. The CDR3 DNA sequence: TGTGCCAGCTCACCCTTAAAGGGGCTAGCGGGAGACTTCGAGACCCAGTACTTC.

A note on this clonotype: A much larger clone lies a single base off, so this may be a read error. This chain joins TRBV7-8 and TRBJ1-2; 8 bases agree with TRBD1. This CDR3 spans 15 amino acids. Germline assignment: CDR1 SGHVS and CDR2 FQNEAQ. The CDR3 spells CASSLRPGQDYGHTF. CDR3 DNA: TGTGCCAGCAGCTTAAGACCGGGACAGGACTATGGCCACACCTTC.

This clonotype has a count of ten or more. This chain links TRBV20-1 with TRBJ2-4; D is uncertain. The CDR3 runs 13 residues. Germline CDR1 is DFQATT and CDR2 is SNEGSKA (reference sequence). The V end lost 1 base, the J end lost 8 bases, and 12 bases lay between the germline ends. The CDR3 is CSARVPLRDIQYF. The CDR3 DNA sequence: TGCAGTGCTAGAGTGCCGTTAAGGGACATTCAGTACTTC.

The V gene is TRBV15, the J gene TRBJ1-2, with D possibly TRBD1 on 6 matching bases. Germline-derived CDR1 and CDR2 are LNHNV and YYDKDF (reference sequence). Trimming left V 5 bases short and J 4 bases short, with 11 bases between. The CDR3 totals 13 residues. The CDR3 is CATSVDRRYGYTF. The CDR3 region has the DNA TGTGCCACCAGCGTGGACAGACGCTATGGCTACACCTTC.

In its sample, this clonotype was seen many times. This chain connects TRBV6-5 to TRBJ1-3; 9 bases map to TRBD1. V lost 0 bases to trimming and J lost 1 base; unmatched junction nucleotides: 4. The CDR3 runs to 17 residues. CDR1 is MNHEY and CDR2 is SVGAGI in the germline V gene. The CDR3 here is CASSYSGQGGSGNTIYF. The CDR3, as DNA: TGTGCCAGCAGTTACTCGGGACAGGGAGGATCTGGAAACACCATATATTTT.

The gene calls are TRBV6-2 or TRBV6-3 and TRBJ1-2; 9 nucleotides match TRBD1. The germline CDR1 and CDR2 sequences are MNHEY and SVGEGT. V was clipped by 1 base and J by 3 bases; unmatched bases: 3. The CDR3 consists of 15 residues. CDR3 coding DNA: TGTGCCAGCAGTTACTGGGACAGGGAAGACTATGGCTACACCTTC. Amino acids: CASSYWDREDYGYTF.

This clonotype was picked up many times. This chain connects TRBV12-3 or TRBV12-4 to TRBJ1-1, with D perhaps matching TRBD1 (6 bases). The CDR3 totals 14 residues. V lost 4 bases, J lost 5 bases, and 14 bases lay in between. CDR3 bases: TGTGCCAGCAGTTCCCGGGGGGGCGAGACTGAAGCTTTCTTT. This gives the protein CASSSRGGETEAFF.

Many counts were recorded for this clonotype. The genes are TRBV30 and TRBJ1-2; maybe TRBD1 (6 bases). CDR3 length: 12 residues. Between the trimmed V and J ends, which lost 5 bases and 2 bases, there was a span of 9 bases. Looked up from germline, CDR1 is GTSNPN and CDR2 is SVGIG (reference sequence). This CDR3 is CAWEGQNYGYTF. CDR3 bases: TGTGCCTGGGAAGGACAGAACTATGGCTACACCTTC.